These 10 T cell receptor beta chains originate from one sample sequenced in a study of CD8+CD57+ T cells in acquired aplastic anemia. Patients included in sequencing had previously demonstrated CD8+CD57+ cell expansion by flow cytometry. CDR3 and TCR beta VDJ profiling relied on a genomic DNA template. One entry per CDR3 protein results from TCRdb running MiXCR on the reads. The repertoire holds approximately 130,000 distinct CDR3 sequences, about 43% seen once, with approximately 2.6% in the top ten. The sequencing sample was made of sorted CD4+, CD8+, or CD8+CD57+ T cells (not recorded which) from PBMCs. The receptor source for this set is a human donor with aplastic anemia.

This clonotype has a count of ten or more. The J gene is TRBJ2-7, the V gene TRBV3-1, with D perhaps TRBD1 (5 bases). This CDR3 has 14 amino acids. From germline, CDR1 is LGHDT and CDR2 YNNKEL (reference sequence). V was clipped by 1 base and J by 7 bases, with 14 bases between them. CDR3 DNA sequence: TGTGCCAGCAGCCAAGGGCAGGGCTGGGGAGAGCAGTACGTC. It is translated as CASSQGQGWGEQYV.

The genes are TRBV19 and TRBJ1-1; 8 nucleotides line up with TRBD1. Unmatched junction bases numbered 6, after V lost 10 bases and J lost 2 bases. Per the germline V gene, CDR1 is LNHDA and CDR2 is SQIVND (reference sequence). CDR3 length: 13 residues. CDR3 DNA: TGTGCCATACGGACAGGGAGAAACACTGAAGCTTTCTTT. Residues: CAIRTGRNTEAFF.

A few counts support this clonotype. The gene calls are TRBV10-2 and TRBJ2-7; either TRBD1 or TRBD2 may supply D (6 bases each). Germline CDR1 is WSHSY and CDR2 is SAAADI. The CDR3 totals 15 residues. V dropped 0 bases and J dropped 0 bases, with 9 bases sitting between them. CDR3 loop: CASSESRGASYEQYF. The CDR3 nucleotides read TGCGCCAGCAGTGAGTCGAGGGGGGCCTCCTACGAGCAGTACTTC.

Notes on this clonotype: A much bigger clone sits one base away, suggesting this may be a read error. The chain employs TRBV27 and TRBJ1-2; D unclear. The CDR3 is 14 residues long. Germline-derived CDR1 and CDR2 are MNHEY and SMNVEV (reference sequence). V gave up 5 bases and J gave up 0 bases, with 10 bases separating them. The chain's CDR3 is CASSRLSANYGYTF. The CDR3 nucleotides are TGTGCCAGCAGTCGCTTATCAGCTAACTATGGCTACACCTTC.

This clonotype was recorded many times. The V call is TRBV4-2, the J call TRBJ2-3, with 10 bases aligning to TRBD2. Germline CDR1 LGHNA, CDR2 YNFKEQ. The CDR3 has 15 amino acids. The J segment lost 1 base and the V segment lost 4 bases, leaving 2 bases of the junction unmatched. CDR3 DNA: TGTGCCAGCAGCCCCGGGACTAGCGGCACAGATACGCAGTATTTT. Encoded protein: CASSPGTSGTDTQYF.

A remark on this clonotype: One end of the junction fails to match germline, which may point to a read error. V and J are TRBV15 and TRBJ1-1; D not resolved. The germline gives CDR1 LNHNV, CDR2 YYDKDF (reference sequence). The CDR3 totals 13 residues. The CDR3 loop reads CATGSGWKTEAFF. The DNA for the CDR3 is TGTGCCACCGGCAGTGGCTGGAAAACTGAAGCTTTCTTT.

This clonotype was seen at least ten times. The rearrangement uses TRBV11-1 and TRBJ2-3, with D maybe TRBD2 (7 bases). Looked up from germline, CDR1 is SGHAT and CDR2 is FQDESV (reference sequence). The CDR3 has 19 amino acids. V lost 0 bases to trimming and J lost 0 bases, with 19 bases between them. CDR3: CASSLALGGLISSTDTQYF. The CDR3 DNA follows: TGTGCCAGCAGCTTAGCGCTCGGGGGGCTTATATCTAGCACAGATACGCAGTATTTT.

With regard to this clonotype: A much larger clone is a single base away; this may be a read error. CDR3 DNA: TGTGCCAGCAGCCAAGATGGGACAGCAACTAATGAAAAACTGGTTTTT. This encodes CASSQDGTATNEKLVF. V usage is TRBV4-2 and J usage is TRBJ1-4; 7 bases align to TRBD1. Germline lookup yields CDR1 LGHNA and CDR2 YNFKEQ. The CDR3 is 16 residues long.

In its sample, this clonotype was seen once. The chain recombines TRBV20-1 with TRBJ1-2; the match to TRBD1 covers 10 bases. The germline V gene encodes CDR1 DFQATT and CDR2 SNEGSKA (reference sequence). The CDR3 spans 15 residues. V dropped 0 bases and J dropped 0; count of bases not matched to a gene: 1. The CDR3: CSARETGGPNYGYTF. Written as DNA, the CDR3 is TGCAGTGCTAGAGAGACAGGGGGCCCTAACTATGGCTACACCTTC.

In its sample, this clonotype was seen once. The V and J genes are TRBV25-1 and TRBJ1-1; a weak D match, TRBD1 (6 bases). The V gene lost 8 bases and the J gene lost 3 bases, with 22 bases spanning the gap. This CDR3 is built from 16 residues. The germline CDR1 and CDR2 sequences are MGHDK and SYGVNS. This CDR3 reads CASRAVGASWDTEAFF. DNA for the CDR3: TGTGCCAGCCGAGCTGTGGGGGCATCGTGGGACACTGAAGCTTTCTTT.